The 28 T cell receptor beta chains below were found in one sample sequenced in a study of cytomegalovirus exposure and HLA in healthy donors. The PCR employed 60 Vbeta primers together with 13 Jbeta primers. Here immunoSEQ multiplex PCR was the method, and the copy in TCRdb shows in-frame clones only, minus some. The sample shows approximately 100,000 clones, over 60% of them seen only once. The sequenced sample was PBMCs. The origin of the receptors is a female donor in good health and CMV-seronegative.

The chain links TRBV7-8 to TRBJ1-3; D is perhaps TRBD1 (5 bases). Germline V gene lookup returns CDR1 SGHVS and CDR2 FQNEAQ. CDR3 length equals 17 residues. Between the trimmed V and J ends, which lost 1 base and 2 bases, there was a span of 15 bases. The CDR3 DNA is TGTGCCAGCAGCTTAGGGGGGGTAGCAGTTGCTGGAAACACCATATATTTT. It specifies CASSLGGVAVAGNTIYF. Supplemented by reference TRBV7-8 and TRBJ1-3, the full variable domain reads GAGVSQSPRYKVAKRGQDVALRCDPISGHVSLFWYQQALGQGPEFLTYFQNEAQLDKSGLPSDRFFAERPEGSVSTLKIQRTQQEDSAVYLCASSLGGVAVAGNTIYFGEGSWLTVV.

CDR3 sequence (DNA): TGTGCCAGCAGCTTGACAGGGAATGGCTACACCTTC. It yields the protein CASSLTGNGYTF. This rearrangement joins TRBV7-9 to TRBJ1-2; 7 bases line up with TRBD1. The CDR3 totals 12 residues. The J segment lost 6 bases and the V segment lost 3 bases, leaving 1 base of the junction unmatched. Per the germline V gene, CDR1 is SEHNR and CDR2 is FQNEAQ (reference sequence).

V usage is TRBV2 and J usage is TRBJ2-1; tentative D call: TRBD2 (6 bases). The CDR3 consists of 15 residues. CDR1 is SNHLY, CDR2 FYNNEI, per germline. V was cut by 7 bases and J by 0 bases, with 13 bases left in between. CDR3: CASIRDLSSYNEQFF. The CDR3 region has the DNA TGTGCCAGCATAAGGGACTTGAGCTCCTACAATGAGCAGTTCTTC.

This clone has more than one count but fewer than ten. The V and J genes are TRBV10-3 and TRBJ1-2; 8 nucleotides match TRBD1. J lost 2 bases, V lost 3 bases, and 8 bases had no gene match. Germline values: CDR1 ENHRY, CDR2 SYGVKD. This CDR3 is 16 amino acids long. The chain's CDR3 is CAISEPQGAGNYGYTF. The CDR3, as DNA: TGTGCCATCAGTGAACCTCAGGGGGCTGGGAACTATGGCTACACCTTC.

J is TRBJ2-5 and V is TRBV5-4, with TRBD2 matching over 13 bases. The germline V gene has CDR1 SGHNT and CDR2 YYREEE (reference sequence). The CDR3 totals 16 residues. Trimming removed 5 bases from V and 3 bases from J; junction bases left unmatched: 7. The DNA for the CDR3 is TGTGCCAGCAGTCGTTTTACTAGCGGGGGGGAAGAGACCCAGTACTTC. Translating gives CASSRFTSGGEETQYF.

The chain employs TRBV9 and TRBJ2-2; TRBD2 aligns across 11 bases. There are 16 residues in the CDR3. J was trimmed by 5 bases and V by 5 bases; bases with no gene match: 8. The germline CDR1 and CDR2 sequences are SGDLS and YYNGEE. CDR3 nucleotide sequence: TGTGCCAGCAGTCTTAGCGGGGGGGGACGGACCGGGGAGCTGTTTTTT. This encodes CASSLSGGGRTGELFF.

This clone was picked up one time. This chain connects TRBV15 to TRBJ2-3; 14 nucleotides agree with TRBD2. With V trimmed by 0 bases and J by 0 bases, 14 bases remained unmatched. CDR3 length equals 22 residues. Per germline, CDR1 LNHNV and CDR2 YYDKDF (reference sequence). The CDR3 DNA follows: TGTGCCACCAGCAGAGAGCATCGGGGACTAGCGGGGGCATCTTCTAGCACAGATACGCAGTATTTT. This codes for CATSREHRGLAGASSSTDTQYF.

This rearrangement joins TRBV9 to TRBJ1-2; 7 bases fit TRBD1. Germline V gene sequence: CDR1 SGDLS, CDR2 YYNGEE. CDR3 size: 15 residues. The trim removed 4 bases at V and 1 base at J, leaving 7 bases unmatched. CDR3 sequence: CASSPTGVDNYGYTF. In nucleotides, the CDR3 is TGTGCCAGCAGCCCAACAGGGGTAGATAACTATGGCTACACCTTC.

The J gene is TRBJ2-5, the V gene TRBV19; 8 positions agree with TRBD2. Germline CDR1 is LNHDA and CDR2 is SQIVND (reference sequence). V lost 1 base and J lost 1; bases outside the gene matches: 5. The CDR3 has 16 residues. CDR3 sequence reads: CASSIVAGGLQETQYF. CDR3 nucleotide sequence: TGTGCCAGTAGTATAGTTGCGGGGGGCCTCCAAGAGACCCAGTACTTC.

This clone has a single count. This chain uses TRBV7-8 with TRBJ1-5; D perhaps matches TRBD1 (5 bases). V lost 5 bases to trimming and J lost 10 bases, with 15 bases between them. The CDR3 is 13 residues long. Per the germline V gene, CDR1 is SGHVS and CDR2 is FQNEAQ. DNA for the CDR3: TGTGCCAGCAGCCCAACTACAAGGGGTCCCCAGCATTTT. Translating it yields CASSPTTRGPQHF.

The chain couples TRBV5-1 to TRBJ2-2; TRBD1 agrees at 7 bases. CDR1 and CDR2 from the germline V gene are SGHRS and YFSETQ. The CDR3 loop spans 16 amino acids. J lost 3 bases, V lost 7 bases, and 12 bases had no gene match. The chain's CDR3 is CASRALFDRDTGELFF. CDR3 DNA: TGCGCCAGCCGCGCCCTATTTGACAGGGACACCGGGGAGCTGTTTTTT.

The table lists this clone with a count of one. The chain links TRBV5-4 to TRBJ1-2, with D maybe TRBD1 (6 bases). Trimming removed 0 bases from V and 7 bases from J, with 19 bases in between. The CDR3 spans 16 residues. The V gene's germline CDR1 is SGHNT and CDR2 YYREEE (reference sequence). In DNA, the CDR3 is TGTGCCAGCAGCTTGGAACCTATACCCGTGGGGGCTGGCTACACCTTC. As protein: CASSLEPIPVGAGYTF.

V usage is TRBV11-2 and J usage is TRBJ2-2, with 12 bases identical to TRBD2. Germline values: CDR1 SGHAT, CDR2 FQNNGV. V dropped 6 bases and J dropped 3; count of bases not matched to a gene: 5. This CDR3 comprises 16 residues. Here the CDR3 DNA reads TGTGCCAGCAGACGACTAGCGGGGGTGTACACCGGGGAGCTGTTTTTT. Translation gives CASRRLAGVYTGELFF.

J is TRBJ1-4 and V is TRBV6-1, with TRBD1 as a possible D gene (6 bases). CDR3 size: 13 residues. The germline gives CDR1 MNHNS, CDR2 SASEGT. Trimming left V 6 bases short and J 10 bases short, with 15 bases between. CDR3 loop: CASSVDRTGKLFF. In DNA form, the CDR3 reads TGTGCCAGCAGCGTAGACAGGACTGGAAAACTGTTTTTT.

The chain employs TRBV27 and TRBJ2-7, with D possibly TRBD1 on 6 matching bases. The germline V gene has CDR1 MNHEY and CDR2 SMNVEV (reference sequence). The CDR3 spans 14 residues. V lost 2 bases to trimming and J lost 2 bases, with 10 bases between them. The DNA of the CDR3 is TGTGCCAGCAGTTTAGCACAGGGAACCTACGAGCAGTACTTC. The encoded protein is CASSLAQGTYEQYF.

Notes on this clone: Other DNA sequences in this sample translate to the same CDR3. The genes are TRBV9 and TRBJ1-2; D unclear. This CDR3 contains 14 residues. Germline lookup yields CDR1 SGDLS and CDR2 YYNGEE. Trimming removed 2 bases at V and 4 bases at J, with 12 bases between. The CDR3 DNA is TGTGCCAGCAGCGTGGTGAGCGGACCCTATGGCTACACCTTC. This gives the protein CASSVVSGPYGYTF.

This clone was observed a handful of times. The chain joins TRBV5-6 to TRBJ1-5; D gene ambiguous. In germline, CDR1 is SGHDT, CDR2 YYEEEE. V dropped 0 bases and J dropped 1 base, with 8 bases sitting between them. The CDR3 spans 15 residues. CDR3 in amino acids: CASSLGFGSNQPQHF. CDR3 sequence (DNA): TGTGCCAGCAGCTTGGGGTTCGGGAGCAATCAGCCCCAGCATTTT.

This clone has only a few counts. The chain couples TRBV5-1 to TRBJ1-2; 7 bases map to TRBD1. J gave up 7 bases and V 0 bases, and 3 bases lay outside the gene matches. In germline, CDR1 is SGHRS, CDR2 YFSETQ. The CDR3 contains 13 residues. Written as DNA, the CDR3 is TGCGCCAGCAGCTTGGAGCAGGGGGTTGGCTACACCTTC. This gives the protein CASSLEQGVGYTF.

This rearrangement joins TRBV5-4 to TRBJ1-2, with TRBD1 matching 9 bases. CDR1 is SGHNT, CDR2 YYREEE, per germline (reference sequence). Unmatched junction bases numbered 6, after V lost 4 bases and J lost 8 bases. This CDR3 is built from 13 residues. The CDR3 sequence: CASSRTGGYGYTF. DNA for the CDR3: TGTGCCAGCAGCCGAACAGGGGGCTACGGCTACACCTTC.

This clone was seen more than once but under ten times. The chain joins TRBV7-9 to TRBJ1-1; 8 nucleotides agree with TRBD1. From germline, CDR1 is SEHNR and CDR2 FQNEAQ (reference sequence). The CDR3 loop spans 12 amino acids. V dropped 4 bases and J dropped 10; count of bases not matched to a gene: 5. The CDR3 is CASSSGGRGAFF. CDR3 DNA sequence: TGTGCCAGCAGCTCAGGGGGCAGAGGAGCTTTCTTT.

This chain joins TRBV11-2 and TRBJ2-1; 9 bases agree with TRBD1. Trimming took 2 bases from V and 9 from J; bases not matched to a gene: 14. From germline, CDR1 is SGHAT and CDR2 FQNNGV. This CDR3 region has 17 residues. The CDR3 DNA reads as TGTGCCAGCAGCTTATTCGCCGAAGAACAGGGGGCAACTGAGCAGTTCTTC. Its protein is CASSLFAEEQGATEQFF. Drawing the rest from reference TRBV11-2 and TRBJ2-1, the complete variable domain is EAGVAQSPRYKIIEKRQSVAFWCNPISGHATLYWYQQILGQGPKLLIQFQNNGVVDDSQLPKDRFSAERLKGVDSTLKIQPAKLEDSAVYLCASSLFAEEQGATEQFFGPGTRLTVL.

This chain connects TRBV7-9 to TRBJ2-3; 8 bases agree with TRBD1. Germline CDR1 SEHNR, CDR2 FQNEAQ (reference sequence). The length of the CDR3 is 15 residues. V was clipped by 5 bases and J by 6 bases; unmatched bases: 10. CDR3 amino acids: CASSQTQGARDTQYF. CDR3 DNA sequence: TGTGCCAGCAGCCAAACTCAGGGGGCCCGGGATACGCAGTATTTT.

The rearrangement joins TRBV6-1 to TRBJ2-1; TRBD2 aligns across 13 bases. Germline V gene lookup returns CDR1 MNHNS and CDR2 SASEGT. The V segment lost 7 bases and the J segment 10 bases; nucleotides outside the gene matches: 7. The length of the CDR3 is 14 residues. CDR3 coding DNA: TGTGCCAGCACAGAACTAGCGGGGGGGCTCGAGCAGTTCTTC. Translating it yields CASTELAGGLEQFF.

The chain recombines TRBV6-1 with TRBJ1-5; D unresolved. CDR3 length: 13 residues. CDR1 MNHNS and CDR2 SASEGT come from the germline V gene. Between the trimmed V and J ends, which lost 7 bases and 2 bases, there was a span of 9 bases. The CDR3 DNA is TGTGCCAGCACTCCCGGGGGCAATCAGCCCCAGCATTTT. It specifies CASTPGGNQPQHF.

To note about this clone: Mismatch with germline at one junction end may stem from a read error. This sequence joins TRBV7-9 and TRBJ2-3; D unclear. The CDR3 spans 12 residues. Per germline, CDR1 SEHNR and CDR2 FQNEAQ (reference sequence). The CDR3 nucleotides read TGTTCCAGCAAAACTGGCACAGATACGCAGTATTTT. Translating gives CSSKTGTDTQYF.

CDR3 loop: CASSLGGQAQETQYF. CDR3 nucleotide sequence: TGTGCCAGCAGCCTGGGAGGACAGGCCCAAGAGACCCAGTACTTC. The V gene is TRBV5-4, the J gene TRBJ2-5; weak D call: TRBD1 (7 bases). CDR1 and CDR2 from the germline V gene are SGHNT and YYREEE (reference sequence). The CDR3 runs 15 residues. Trimming took off 4 bases at V and 1 base at J, with 14 bases between the two ends.

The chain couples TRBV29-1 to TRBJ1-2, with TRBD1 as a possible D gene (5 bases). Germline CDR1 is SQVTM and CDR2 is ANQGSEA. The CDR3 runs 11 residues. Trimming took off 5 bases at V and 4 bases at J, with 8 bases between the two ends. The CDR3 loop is CSVFDSYGYTF. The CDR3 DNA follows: TGCAGCGTTTTCGACAGCTATGGCTACACCTTC.

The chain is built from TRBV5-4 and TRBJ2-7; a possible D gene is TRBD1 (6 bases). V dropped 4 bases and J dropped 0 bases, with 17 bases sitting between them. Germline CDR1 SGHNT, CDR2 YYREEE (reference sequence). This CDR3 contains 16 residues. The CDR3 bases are TGTGCCAGCAGCGGGACCGGGACAAAAAGCTCCTACGAGCAGTACTTC. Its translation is CASSGTGTKSSYEQYF. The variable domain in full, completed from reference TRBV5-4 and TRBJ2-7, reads ETGVTQSPTHLIKTRGQQVTLRCSSQSGHNTVSWYQQALGQGPQFIFQYYREEENGRGNFPPRFSGLQFPNYSSELNVNALELDDSALYLCASSGTGTKSSYEQYFGPGTRLTVT.